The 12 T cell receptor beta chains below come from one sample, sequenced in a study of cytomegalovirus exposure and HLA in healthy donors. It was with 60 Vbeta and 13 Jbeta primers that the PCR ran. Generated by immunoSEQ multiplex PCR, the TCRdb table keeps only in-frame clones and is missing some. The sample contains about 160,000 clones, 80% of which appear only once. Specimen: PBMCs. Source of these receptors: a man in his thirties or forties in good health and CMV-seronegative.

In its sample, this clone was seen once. CDR3 sequence reads: CASSWGGLAGGNEQFF. CDR3 DNA: TGTGCCAGCAGCTGGGGGGGACTAGCGGGCGGCAATGAGCAGTTCTTC. The genes are TRBV11-3 and TRBJ2-1; 12 bases map to TRBD2. The CDR3 loop spans 16 amino acids. The J segment lost 6 bases and the V segment lost 4 bases, leaving 7 bases of the junction unmatched. Germline lookup yields CDR1 SGHNT and CDR2 YENEEA.

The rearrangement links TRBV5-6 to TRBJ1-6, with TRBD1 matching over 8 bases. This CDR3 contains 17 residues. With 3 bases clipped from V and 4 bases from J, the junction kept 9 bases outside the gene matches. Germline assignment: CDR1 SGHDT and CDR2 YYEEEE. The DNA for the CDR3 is TGTGCCAGCAGCTCGATGAAGACAGGGGTTTATAATTCACCCCTCCACTTT. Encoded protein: CASSSMKTGVYNSPLHF.

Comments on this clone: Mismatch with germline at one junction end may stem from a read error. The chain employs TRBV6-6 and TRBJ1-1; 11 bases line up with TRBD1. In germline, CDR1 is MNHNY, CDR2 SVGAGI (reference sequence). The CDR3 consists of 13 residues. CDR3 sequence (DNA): TGTGCCAGCGCCCCTGGACAGGGGGCGCTAAGGTCTTTT. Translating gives CASAPGQGALRSF.

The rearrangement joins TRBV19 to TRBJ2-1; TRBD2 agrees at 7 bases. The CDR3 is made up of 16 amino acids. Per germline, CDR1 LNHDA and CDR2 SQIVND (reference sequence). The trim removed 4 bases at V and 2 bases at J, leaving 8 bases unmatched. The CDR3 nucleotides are TGTGCCAGTAGTACCCTAGGGGACTACGCCTACAATGAGCAGTTCTTC. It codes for CASSTLGDYAYNEQFF.

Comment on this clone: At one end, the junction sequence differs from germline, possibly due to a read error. The CDR3 spells CASSEGSRGPYNEQFF. The CDR3 region has the DNA TGTGCCAGCAGCGAAGGTTCCAGGGGGCCCTACAATGAGCAGTTCTTC. The rearrangement links TRBV2 to TRBJ2-1, with 8 bases that match TRBD1. The CDR3 totals 16 residues. CDR1 SNHLY and CDR2 FYNNEI come from the germline V gene.

CDR3 residues: CSVEDQTGGTNGYTF. CDR3 in DNA: TGCAGCGTTGAAGATCAGACAGGGGGAACTAATGGCTACACCTTC. The gene calls are TRBV29-1 and TRBJ1-2, with 9 bases aligning to TRBD1. CDR3 size: 15 residues. Germline CDR1 SQVTM, CDR2 ANQGSEA. V lost 0 bases and J lost 6; bases outside the gene matches: 8.

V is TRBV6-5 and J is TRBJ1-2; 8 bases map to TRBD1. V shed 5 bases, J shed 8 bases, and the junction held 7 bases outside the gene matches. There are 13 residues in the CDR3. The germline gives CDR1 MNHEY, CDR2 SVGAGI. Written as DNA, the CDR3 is TGTGCCAGCAGTCCGACAGGGGTAGGCGGCTACACCTTC. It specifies CASSPTGVGGYTF.

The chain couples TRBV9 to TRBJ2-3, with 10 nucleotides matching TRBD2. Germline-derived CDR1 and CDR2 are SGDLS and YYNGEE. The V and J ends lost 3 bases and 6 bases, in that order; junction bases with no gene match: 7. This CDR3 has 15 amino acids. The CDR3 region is CASSAALAGWDTQYF. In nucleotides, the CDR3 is TGTGCCAGCAGCGCCGCACTAGCGGGGTGGGATACGCAGTATTTT. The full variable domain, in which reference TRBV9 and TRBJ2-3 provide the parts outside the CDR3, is DSGVTQTPKHLITATGQRVTLRCSPRSGDLSVYWYQQSLDQGLQFLIQYYNGEERAKGNILERFSAQQFPDLHSELNLSSLELGDSALYFCASSAALAGWDTQYFGPGTRLTVL.

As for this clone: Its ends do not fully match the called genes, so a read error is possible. The CDR3 region has the DNA TGTGCCAGCAGCCTCAGGGGGATTGACAGTTGGCTTTTT. This gives the protein CASSLRGIDSWLF. The V gene is TRBV28, the J gene TRBJ1-4, with 7 bases that match TRBD1. Germline V CDR1 and CDR2: MDHEN, SYDVKM. This CDR3 spans 13 amino acids.

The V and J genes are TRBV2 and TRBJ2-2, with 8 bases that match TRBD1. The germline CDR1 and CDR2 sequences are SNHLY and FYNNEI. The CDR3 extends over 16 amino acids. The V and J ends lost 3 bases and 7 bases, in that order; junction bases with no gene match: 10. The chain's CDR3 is CASSDPGRGLGGELFF. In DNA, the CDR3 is TGTGCCAGCAGTGATCCCGGCAGGGGGCTTGGCGGGGAGCTGTTTTTT.

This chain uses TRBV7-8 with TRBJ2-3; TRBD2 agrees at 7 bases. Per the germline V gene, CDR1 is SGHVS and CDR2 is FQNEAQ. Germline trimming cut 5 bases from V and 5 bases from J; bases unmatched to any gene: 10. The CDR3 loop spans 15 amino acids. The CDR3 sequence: CASSGAWGGEDTQYF. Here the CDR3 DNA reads TGTGCCAGCAGCGGCGCTTGGGGGGGGGAAGATACGCAGTATTTT. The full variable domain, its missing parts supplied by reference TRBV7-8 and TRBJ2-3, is GAGVSQSPRYKVAKRGQDVALRCDPISGHVSLFWYQQALGQGPEFLTYFQNEAQLDKSGLPSDRFFAERPEGSVSTLKIQRTQQEDSAVYLCASSGAWGGEDTQYFGPGTRLTVL.

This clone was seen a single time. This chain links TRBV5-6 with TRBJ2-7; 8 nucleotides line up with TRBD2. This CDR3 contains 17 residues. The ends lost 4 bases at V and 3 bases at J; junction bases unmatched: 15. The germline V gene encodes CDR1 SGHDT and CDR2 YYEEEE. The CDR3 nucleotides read TGTGCCAGCAGCCCGGGGGGGCAGACGCCTCTAAACTACGAGCAGTACTTC. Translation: CASSPGGQTPLNYEQYF.